Below, one T cell receptor beta chain is given with its context. The method was immunoSEQ multiplex PCR; TCRdb's version includes in-frame clones alone and lacks a portion of them. Of approximately 170,000 clones listed, 79% are singletons. The entry originates in a study of blood T cell repertoires in COVID-19. V lost 4 bases, J lost 3 bases, and 13 bases lay in between. The CDR3 covers 14 residues. Looked up from germline, CDR1 is LGHDT and CDR2 is YNNKEL (reference sequence). Sequencing was done on a sample of PBMCs or T cells enriched from blood (not recorded which). The chain is built from TRBV3-1 (or the pseudogene TRBV3-2) and TRBJ2-7; maybe TRBD1 (6 bases). This clonotype originated in a woman in her sixties or seventies in a cohort exposed to, infected with or recovered from COVID-19 (not recorded which). As DNA, the CDR3 is TGTGCCAGCAGCCCCCTAGGACAGAACTACGAGCAGTACTTC. As protein: CASSPLGQNYEQYF.